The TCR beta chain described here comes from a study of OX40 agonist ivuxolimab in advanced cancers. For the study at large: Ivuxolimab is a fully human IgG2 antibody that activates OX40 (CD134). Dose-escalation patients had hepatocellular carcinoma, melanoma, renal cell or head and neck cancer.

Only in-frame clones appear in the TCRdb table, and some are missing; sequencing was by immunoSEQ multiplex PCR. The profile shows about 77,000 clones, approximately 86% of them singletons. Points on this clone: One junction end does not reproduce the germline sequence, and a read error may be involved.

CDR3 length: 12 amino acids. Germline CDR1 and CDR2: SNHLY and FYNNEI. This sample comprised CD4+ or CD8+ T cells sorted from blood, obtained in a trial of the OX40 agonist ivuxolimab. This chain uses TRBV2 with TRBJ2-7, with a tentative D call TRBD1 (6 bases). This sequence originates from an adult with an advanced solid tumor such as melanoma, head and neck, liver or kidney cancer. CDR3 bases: TGTGCCAGCAGCAGAGAGACCGGGACACAGGGCTTC. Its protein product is CASSRETGTQGF.